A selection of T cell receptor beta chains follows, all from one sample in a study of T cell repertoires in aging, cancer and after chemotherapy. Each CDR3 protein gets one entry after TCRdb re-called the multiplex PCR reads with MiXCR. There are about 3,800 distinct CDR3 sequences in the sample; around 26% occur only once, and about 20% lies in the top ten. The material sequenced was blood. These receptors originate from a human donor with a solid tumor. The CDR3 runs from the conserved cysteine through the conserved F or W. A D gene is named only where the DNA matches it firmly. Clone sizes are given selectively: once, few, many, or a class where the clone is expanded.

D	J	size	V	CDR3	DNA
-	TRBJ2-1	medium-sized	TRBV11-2	CASGITADEQFF	TGTGCCAGCGGAATTACAGCGGATGAGCAGTTCTTC
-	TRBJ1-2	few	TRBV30	CAGPGNYGYTF	TGTGCCGGGCCAGGGAACTATGGCTACACCTTC
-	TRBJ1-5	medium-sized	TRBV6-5	CASSYGVPRSNQPQHF	TGTGCCAGCAGTTACGGCGTCCCGAGGAGCAATCAGCCCCAGCATTTT
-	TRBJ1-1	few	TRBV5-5	CASSAEGVGNTEAFF	TGTGCCAGCAGCGCGGAGGGGGTTGGAAACACTGAAGCTTTCTTT
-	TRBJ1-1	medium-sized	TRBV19	CASSPQDGGAEAFF	TGTGCCAGTAGTCCACAAGATGGGGGAGCTGAAGCTTTCTTT
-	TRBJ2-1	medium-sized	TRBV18	CASFLLTDNEQFF	TGTGCCAGCTTCCTCCTGACGGACAATGAGCAGTTCTTC
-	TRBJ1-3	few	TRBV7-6	CASSPDRLYGNTIYF	TGTGCCAGCAGCCCCGACAGGTTGTACGGAAACACCATATATTTT
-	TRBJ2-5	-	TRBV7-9	CASSAAGLETQYF	TGTGCCAGCAGCGCCGCGGGGTTGGAGACCCAGTACTTC
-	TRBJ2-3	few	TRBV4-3	CASSQTGTTGMDTQYF	TGCGCCAGCAGCCAGACCGGGACCACGGGGATGGATACGCAGTATTTT
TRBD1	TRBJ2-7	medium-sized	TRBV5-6	CASSLVQGGEQYF	TGTGCCAGCAGCTTGGTACAGGGGGGCGAGCAGTACTTC
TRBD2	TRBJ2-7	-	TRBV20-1	CSATDAGVTSYEQYF	TGCAGTGCTACGGACGCGGGGGTCACCTCCTACGAGCAGTACTTC
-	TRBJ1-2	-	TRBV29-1	CSVVSLAQLCGYTF	TGCAGCGTTGTCAGCTTGGCACAACTTTGTGGCTACACCTTC
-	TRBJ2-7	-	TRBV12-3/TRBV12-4	CASSFFREQYF	TGTGCCAGCAGTTTCTTTCGCGAGCAGTACTTC
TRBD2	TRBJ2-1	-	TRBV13	CASSSGLAGKNNEQFF	TGCGCCAGCAGCTCTGGACTAGCGGGGAAAAACAATGAGCAGTTCTTC
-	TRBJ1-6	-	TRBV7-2	CASSLSQPNSPLHF	TGTGCCAGCAGCTTATCACAGCCTAATTCACCCCTCCACTTT
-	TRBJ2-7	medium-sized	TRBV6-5	CASSTPGAREQYF	TGTGCCAGCAGTACCCCAGGGGCTCGAGAGCAGTACTTC
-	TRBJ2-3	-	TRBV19	CASKVGGAGVLDTQYF	TGTGCCAGTAAGGTCGGGGGCGCGGGGGTGCTAGATACGCAGTATTTT
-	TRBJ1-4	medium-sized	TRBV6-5	CASSSDPVPTREKLFF	TGTGCCAGCAGCTCAGACCCAGTCCCAACCAGAGAAAAACTGTTTTTT
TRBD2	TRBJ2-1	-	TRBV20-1	CSASGGAIDEQFF	TGCAGTGCTAGCGGGGGGGCTATCGATGAGCAGTTCTTC
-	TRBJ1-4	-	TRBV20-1	CSARDGGGRYEKLFF	TGCAGTGCTAGAGATGGGGGGGGGAGGTATGAAAAACTGTTTTTT
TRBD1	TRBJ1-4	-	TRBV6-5	CASSPGTAGTNEKLFF	TGTGCCAGCAGCCCCGGGACAGCCGGAACAAATGAAAAACTGTTTTTT
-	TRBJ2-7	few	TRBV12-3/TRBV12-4	CASSLELDNNYEQYF	TGTGCCAGCAGTTTAGAGTTGGACAACAACTACGAGCAGTACTTC
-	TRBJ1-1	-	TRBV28	CASSLRGSLNTEAFF	TGTGCCAGCAGTTTGAGAGGGTCCTTGAACACTGAAGCTTTCTTT
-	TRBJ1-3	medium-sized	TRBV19	CASVGRDSGNTIYF	TGTGCCAGCGTTGGACGGGACTCTGGAAACACCATATATTTT
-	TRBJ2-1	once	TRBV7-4	CASSLQGFNEQFF	TGTGCCAGCAGCCTCCAGGGATTCAATGAGCAGTTCTTC
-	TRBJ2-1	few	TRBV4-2	CASSQGAGSYNEQFF	TGTGCCAGCAGCCAGGGGGCTGGCTCCTACAATGAGCAGTTCTTC
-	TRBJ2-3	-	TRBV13	CASSVPSRAVESTDTQYF	TGTGCCAGCAGCGTACCCTCCCGGGCCGTCGAAAGCACAGATACGCAGTATTTT
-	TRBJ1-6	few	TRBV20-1	CSAAPGRGDSPLHF	TGCAGCGCCGCCCCCGGACGGGGGGATTCACCCCTCCACTTT
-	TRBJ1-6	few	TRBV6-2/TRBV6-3	CASSSPWDRSSYNSPLHF	TGTGCCAGCAGTTCACCTTGGGACCGCAGCTCCTATAATTCACCCCTCCACTTT
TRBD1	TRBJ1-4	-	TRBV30	CAWNESPGTATGKLFF	TGTGCCTGGAATGAATCACCCGGGACAGCCACGGGGAAACTGTTTTTT
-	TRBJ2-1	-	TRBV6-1	CASSPPGHNEQFF	TGTGCCAGCAGTCCCCCCGGCCACAATGAGCAGTTCTTC
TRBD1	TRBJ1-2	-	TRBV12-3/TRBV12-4	CASSLAPGQWTGYTF	TGTGCCAGCAGTTTAGCCCCGGGACAGTGGACGGGCTACACCTTC
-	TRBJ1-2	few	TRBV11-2	CASSLALSSLYGYTF	TGTGCCAGCAGCTTAGCTCTGTCATCCCTCTATGGCTACACCTTC
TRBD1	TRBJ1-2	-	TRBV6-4	CASSDWAGGNYGYTF	TGTGCCAGCAGTGACTGGGCAGGGGGCAACTATGGCTACACCTTC
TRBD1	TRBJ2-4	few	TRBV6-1	CASTWGQKDIQYF	TGTGCCAGCACCTGGGGACAGAAGGACATTCAGTACTTC
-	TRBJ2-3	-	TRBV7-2	CASSLFDTQYF	TGTGCCAGCAGCTTATTTGATACGCAGTATTTT
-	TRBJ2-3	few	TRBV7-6	CASSSGAGGIDTQYF	TGTGCCAGCAGCTCTGGGGCTGGCGGCATTGATACGCAGTATTTT
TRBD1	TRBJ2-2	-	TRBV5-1	CASLLDRADTGELFF	TGCGCCAGCCTCCTTGACAGGGCTGACACCGGGGAGCTGTTTTTT
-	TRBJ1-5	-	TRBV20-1	CSARGTDNQPQHF	TGCAGTGCTAGAGGGACAGACAATCAGCCCCAGCATTTT
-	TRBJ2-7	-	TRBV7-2	CASSRLGGSYEQYF	TGTGCCAGCAGCCGATTAGGCGGCTCCTACGAGCAGTACTTC
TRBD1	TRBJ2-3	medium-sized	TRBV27	CASSSPRDRSTDTQYF	TGTGCCAGCAGCTCACCCCGGGACAGGAGCACAGATACGCAGTATTTT
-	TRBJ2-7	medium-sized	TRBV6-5	CASSRFHDDLAIYEQYF	TGTGCCAGCAGCCGGTTCCACGATGACCTAGCAATTTACGAGCAGTACTTC
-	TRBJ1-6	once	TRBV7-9	CASYAGTINNSPLHF	TGTGCCAGCTATGCCGGGACAATTAATAATTCACCCCTCCACTTT
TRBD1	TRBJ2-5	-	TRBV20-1	CSASPQGARVETQYF	TGCAGTGCTAGTCCCCAGGGGGCGCGGGTCGAGACCCAGTACTTC
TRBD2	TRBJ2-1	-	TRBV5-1	CASSGTPSGGASNEQFF	TGCGCCAGCAGCGGGACGCCTAGCGGGGGAGCCTCTAATGAGCAGTTCTTC
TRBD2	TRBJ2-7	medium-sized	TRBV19	CASSTLASYEQYF	TGTGCCAGTTCCACACTAGCGTCCTACGAGCAGTACTTC
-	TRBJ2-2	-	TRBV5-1	CASSLEQGPAGELFF	TGCGCCAGCAGCTTGGAACAAGGGCCCGCCGGGGAGCTGTTTTTT
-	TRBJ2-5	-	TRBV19	CASSRTLQETQYF	TGTGCCAGTAGTAGGACACTCCAAGAGACCCAGTACTTC
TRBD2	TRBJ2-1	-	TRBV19	CASSIASGGYNEQFF	TGTGCCAGTAGTATAGCTAGCGGGGGGTACAATGAGCAGTTCTTC
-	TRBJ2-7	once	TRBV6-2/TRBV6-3	CASSDPGPTYEQYF	TGTGCCAGCAGTGATCCGGGCCCCACCTACGAGCAGTACTTC
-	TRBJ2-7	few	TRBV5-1	CASSPESTGAFTYEQYF	TGCGCCAGCAGCCCAGAATCGACAGGCGCCTTCACCTACGAGCAGTACTTC
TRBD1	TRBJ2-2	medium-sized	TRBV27	CASRDRVATGELFF	TGTGCCAGCAGGGACAGGGTAGCCACCGGGGAGCTGTTTTTT
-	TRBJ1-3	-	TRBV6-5	CASSGGPQGNTIYF	TGTGCCAGCAGTGGGGGGCCACAGGGAAACACCATATATTTT
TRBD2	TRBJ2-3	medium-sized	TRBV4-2	CASSQDSGGGADTQYF	TGTGCCAGCAGCCAAGATTCAGGCGGGGGGGCAGATACGCAGTATTTT
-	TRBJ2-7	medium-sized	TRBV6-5	CASRPPPGRVGYEQYF	TGTGCCAGCAGACCCCCCCCCGGCAGGGTCGGTTACGAGCAGTACTTC
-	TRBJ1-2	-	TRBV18	CASSTDSDYGYTF	TGTGCCAGCTCAACCGACAGTGACTATGGCTACACCTTC
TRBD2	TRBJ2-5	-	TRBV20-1	CSARERGGGKETQYF	TGCAGTGCTAGAGAGCGGGGGGGCGGAAAAGAGACCCAGTACTTC
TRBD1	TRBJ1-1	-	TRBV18	CASSHRQGADTEAFF	TGTGCCAGCTCACATCGACAGGGAGCGGACACTGAAGCTTTCTTT
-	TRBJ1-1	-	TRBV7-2	CASSLGLRQLNVEAFF	TGTGCCAGCAGCTTAGGATTGCGGCAGCTGAACGTTGAAGCTTTCTTT